This T cell receptor beta chain was found in a study of T cell responses to AZD1222 COVID-19 vaccine. The protocol was immunoSEQ multiplex PCR, while the TCRdb copy is restricted to in-frame clones and leaves out a portion. The data hold more than 65,000 clones, with around 78% observed a single time. Overall study results and limits: Donors, mostly white British, included more females; clonal diversity was possibly underestimated.

Germline loops: CDR1 WSHSY, CDR2 SAAADI. The germline V and J ends were trimmed by 8 bases and 0 bases, with 17 bases remaining between them. The CDR3 runs 16 residues. Details on this clone: Its target is not known.

J is TRBJ1-3 and V is TRBV10-2, with D perhaps TRBD1 (5 bases). The sample here was peripheral blood, taken 28 days after the second AZD1222 dose. This receptor was taken from an adult who received the AZD1222 COVID-19 vaccine. CDR3 coding DNA: TGCGCCAGCTGTAGGCCAGGGACCGCCTCTGGAAACACCATATATTTT. Its protein product is CASCRPGTASGNTIYF.